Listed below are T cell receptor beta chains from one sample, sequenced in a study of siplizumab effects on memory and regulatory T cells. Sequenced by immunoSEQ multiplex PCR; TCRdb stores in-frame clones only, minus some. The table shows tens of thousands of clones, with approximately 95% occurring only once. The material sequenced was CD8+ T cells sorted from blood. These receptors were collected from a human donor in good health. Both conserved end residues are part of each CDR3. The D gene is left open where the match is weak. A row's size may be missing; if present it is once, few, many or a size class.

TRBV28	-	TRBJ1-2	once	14	CASSFSGSPQGYTF	TGTGCCAGCAGTTTTTCAGGGAGTCCCCAAGGCTACACCTTC
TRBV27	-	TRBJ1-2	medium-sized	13	CASSLGVGYGYTF	TGTGCCAGCAGTTTAGGGGTCGGCTATGGCTACACCTTC
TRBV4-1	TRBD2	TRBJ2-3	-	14	CASSPGGGTDTQYF	TGCGCCAGCAGCCCTGGGGGGGGCACAGATACGCAGTATTTT
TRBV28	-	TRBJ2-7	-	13	CASSLGQTYEQYF	TGTGCCAGCAGTTTAGGACAGACCTACGAGCAGTACTTC
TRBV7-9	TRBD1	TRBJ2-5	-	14	CASSPGQSKETQYF	TGTGCCAGCAGCCCGGGACAGTCAAAAGAGACCCAGTACTTC
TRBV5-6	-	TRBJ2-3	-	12	CASSLGADTQYF	TGTGCCAGCAGCTTGGGAGCGGATACGCAGTATTTT
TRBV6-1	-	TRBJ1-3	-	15	CASSEGLPSGNTIYF	TGTGCCAGCAGTGAGGGGCTGCCCTCTGGAAACACCATATATTTT
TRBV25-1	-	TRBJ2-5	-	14	CASSAPDWGETQYF	TGTGCCAGCAGTGCCCCAGACTGGGGGGAGACCCAGTACTTC
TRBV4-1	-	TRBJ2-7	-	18	CASSQAAGTDTFSYEQYF	TGCGCCAGCAGCCAAGCCGCCGGGACGGACACCTTCTCCTACGAGCAGTACTTC
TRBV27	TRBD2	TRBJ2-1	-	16	CASSVLTSGTNNEQFF	TGTGCCAGCAGTGTCCTGACTAGCGGGACAAACAATGAGCAGTTCTTC
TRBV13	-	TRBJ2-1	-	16	CASSLTGPSWGNEQFF	TGTGCCAGCAGCTTGACCGGGCCCTCCTGGGGCAATGAGCAGTTCTTC
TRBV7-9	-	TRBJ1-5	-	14	CASSLPGPLEPQHF	TGTGCCAGCAGCTTACCAGGGCCCTTGGAGCCCCAGCATTTT
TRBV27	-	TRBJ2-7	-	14	CASSLSGFSYEQYF	TGTGCCAGCAGTTTATCAGGGTTCAGCTACGAGCAGTACTTC
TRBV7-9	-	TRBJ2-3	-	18	CASSLVYYLISSTDTQYF	TGTGCCAGCAGCTTAGTCTATTACCTGATTTCTAGCACAGATACGCAGTATTTT
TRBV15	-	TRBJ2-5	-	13	CATRAPASETQYF	TGTGCCACCAGAGCCCCGGCTTCCGAGACCCAGTACTTC
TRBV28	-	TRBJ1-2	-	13	CASTRREGGGYTF	TGTGCCAGCACTCGCAGGGAAGGTGGCGGCTACACCTTC
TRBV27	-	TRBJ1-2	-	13	CASSLSRAYGYTF	TGTGCCAGCAGTTTATCTCGAGCCTATGGCTACACCTTC
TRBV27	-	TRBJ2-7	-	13	CASSPGLGGEQYF	TGTGCCAGCAGTCCAGGGCTCGGGGGCGAGCAGTACTTC
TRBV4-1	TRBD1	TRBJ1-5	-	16	CASSQEDREGNQPQHF	TGCGCCAGCAGCCAAGAGGACAGGGAGGGCAATCAGCCCCAGCATTTT
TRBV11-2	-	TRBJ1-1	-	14	CASSYRQWNTEAFF	TGTGCCAGCAGCTATCGACAGTGGAACACTGAAGCTTTCTTT
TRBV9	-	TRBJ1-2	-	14	CASSVAREFYGYTF	TGTGCCAGCAGCGTAGCCCGTGAGTTCTATGGCTACACCTTC
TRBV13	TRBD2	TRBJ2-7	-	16	CASSERTSGTRYEQYF	TGTGCCAGCAGCGAGAGGACTAGCGGGACCCGGTACGAGCAGTACTTC
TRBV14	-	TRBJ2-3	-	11	CASSQSHTQYF	TGTGCCAGCAGCCAATCTCATACGCAGTATTTT
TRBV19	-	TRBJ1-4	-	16	CASSIAGGAVPEKLFF	TGTGCCAGTAGTATCGCTGGGGGCGCGGTCCCAGAAAAACTGTTTTTT
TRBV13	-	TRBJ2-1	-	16	CASTTGPRTGHNEQFF	TGTGCCAGCACCACCGGCCCAAGGACGGGCCACAATGAGCAGTTCTTC
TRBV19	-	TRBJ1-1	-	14	CASSITGQSYEAFF	TGTGCCAGTAGTATAACAGGTCAGAGCTATGAAGCTTTCTTT
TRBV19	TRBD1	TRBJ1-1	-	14	CASSIGAGGNEAFF	TGTGCCAGTAGTATTGGGGCAGGGGGGAATGAAGCTTTCTTT
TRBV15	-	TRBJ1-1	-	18	CATSRGRGRGDMNTEAFF	TGTGCCACCAGCAGGGGGAGGGGACGAGGGGACATGAACACTGAAGCTTTCTTT
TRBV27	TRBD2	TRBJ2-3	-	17	CASSPWTSGSYTDTQYF	TGTGCCAGCAGCCCATGGACTAGCGGGAGTTATACAGATACGCAGTATTTT
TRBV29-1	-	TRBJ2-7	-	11	CSVVVSYEQYF	TGCAGCGTTGTTGTCTCCTACGAGCAGTACTTC
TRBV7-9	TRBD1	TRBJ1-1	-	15	CASSHWTGSNTEAFF	TGTGCCAGCAGCCACTGGACAGGTTCGAACACTGAAGCTTTCTTT
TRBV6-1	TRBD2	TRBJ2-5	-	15	CASSESGGRLETQYF	TGTGCCAGCAGTGAATCGGGGGGGCGGTTGGAGACCCAGTACTTC
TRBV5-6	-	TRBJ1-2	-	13	CASSSGSNYGYTF	TGTGCCAGCAGCTCAGGATCTAACTATGGCTACACCTTC
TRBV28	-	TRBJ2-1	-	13	CASSLPAGNEQFF	TGTGCCAGCAGTCTACCTGCAGGGAATGAGCAGTTCTTC
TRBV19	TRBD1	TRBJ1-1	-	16	CASSIKGGSWNTEAFF	TGTGCCAGTAGTATAAAAGGGGGCAGTTGGAACACTGAAGCTTTCTTT
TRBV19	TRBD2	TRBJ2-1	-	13	CASSSGGYNEQFF	TGTGCCAGTAGTAGCGGGGGGTACAATGAGCAGTTCTTC
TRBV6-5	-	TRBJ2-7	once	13	CASSYNLGGEQYF	TGTGCCAGCAGTTACAACCTAGGAGGCGAGCAGTACTTC
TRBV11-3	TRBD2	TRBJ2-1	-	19	CASSLGGVGRARSYNEQFF	TGTGCCAGCAGCTTGGGGGGCGTCGGGAGGGCCCGATCCTACAATGAGCAGTTCTTC
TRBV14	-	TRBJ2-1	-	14	CASSHGRRYNEQFF	TGTGCCAGCAGCCATGGCCGGCGATACAATGAGCAGTTCTTC
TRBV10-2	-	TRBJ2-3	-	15	CASSESYTGTDTQYF	TGCGCCAGCAGTGAGTCCTACACGGGGACAGATACGCAGTATTTT
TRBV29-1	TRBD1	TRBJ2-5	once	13	CSATGIYKETQYF	TGCAGCGCGACAGGGATTTATAAAGAGACCCAGTACTTC
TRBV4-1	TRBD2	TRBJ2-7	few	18	CASSQVQAGVLWGYEQYF	TGCGCCAGCAGCCAAGTGCAAGCGGGAGTTCTTTGGGGTTACGAGCAGTACTTC
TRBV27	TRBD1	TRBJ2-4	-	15	CASSSPDRDRNIQYF	TGTGCCAGCAGTTCCCCGGACAGGGACAGAAACATTCAGTACTTC
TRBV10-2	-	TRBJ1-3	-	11	CASIQGNTIYF	TGCGCCAGCATTCAGGGTAACACCATATATTTT
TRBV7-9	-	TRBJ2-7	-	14	CASSLNPNYYEQYF	TGTGCCAGCAGCTTAAACCCTAACTACTACGAGCAGTACTTC
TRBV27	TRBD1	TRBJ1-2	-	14	CASSHGQGSYGYTF	TGTGCCAGCAGTCACGGACAGGGGTCGTATGGCTACACCTTC
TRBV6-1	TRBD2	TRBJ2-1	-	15	CASRPRLAGYNEQFF	TGTGCCAGCAGGCCCCGACTAGCGGGATACAATGAGCAGTTCTTC
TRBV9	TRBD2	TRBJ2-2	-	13	CASGGRNTGELFF	TGTGCCAGCGGCGGGAGGAACACCGGGGAGCTGTTTTTT
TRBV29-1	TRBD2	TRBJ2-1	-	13	CSVRLAGVNEQLF	TGCAGCGTTCGCCTAGCGGGAGTCAATGAGCAGCTCTTC
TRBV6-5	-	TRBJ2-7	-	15	CASSYSRTSGYEQYF	TGTGCCAGCAGTTACTCTCGGACGAGCGGCTACGAGCAGTACTTC
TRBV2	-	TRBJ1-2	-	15	CAIQQRDDVFDGYTF	TGTGCCATACAACAACGGGACGACGTTTTTGATGGCTACACCTTC
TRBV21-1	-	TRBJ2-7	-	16	CASDRGESSGSYEQYF	TGTGCCAGCGACAGGGGAGAGTCTAGCGGGAGCTACGAGCAGTACTTC
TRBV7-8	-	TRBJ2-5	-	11	CASSFSETQYF	TGTGCCAGCAGCTTCTCCGAGACCCAGTACTTC
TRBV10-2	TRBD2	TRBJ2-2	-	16	CASRETTGGLTGELFF	TGCGCCAGCAGGGAAACAACGGGAGGTCTCACCGGGGAGCTGTTTTTT
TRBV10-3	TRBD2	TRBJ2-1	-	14	CAISGGDSGRAPFF	TGTGCCATCAGTGGAGGTGATAGCGGGAGGGCTCCGTTCTTC